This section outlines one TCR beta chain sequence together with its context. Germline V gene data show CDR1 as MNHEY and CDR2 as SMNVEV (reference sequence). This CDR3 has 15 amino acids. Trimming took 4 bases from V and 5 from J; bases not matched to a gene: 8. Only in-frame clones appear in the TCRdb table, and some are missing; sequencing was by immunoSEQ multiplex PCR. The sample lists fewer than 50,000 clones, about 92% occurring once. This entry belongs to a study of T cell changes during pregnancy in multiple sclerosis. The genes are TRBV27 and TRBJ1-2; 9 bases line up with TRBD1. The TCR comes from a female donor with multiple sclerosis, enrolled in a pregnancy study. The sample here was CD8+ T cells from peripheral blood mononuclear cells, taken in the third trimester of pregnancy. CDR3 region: CASSSSWTGDYGYTF. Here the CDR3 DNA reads TGTGCCAGCAGTTCCAGCTGGACAGGGGATTATGGCTACACCTTC.